These 4 T cell receptor beta chains came from one sample sequenced in a study of blood T cells in healthy people across ages. Then a second PCR, running roughly 7 to 11 cycles, was carried out with a sample-barcoded 5' primer and a J-beta primer mix. TCRdb independently ran MiXCR on the 5' RACE reads; one entry per CDR3 protein. The table has 1.5 million to 2 million distinct CDR3 sequences, approximately 39% seen once. The sample taken for sequencing was blood. The origin of the receptors is a human donor in good health.

This clonotype showed up just a few times. CDR3 amino acids: CASSPDRVALTDTQYF. DNA for the CDR3: TGTGCCAGCAGCCCCGACAGGGTTGCCCTCACAGATACGCAGTATTTT. The V call is TRBV6-6, the J call TRBJ2-3; 7 bases fit TRBD1. Per the germline V gene, CDR1 is MNHNY and CDR2 is SVGAGI (reference sequence). J was trimmed by 2 bases and V by 6 bases; bases with no gene match: 11. There are 16 residues in the CDR3.

CDR3: CASSFSGTRQETQYF. CDR3 in DNA: TGTGCCAGCAGCTTCTCCGGGACTAGGCAAGAGACCCAGTACTTC. V gene TRBV7-9 combines with J gene TRBJ2-5, with 8 bases lining up with TRBD2. V gave up 3 bases and J gave up 2 bases; unmatched junction bases: 5. The germline V gene has CDR1 SEHNR and CDR2 FQNEAQ (reference sequence). CDR3 size: 15 residues.

This rearrangement joins TRBV9 to TRBJ2-1, with D hard to call. The CDR3 loop spans 15 amino acids. The V gene's germline CDR1 is SGDLS and CDR2 YYNGEE. V was pared by 4 bases and J by 7 bases, with 18 bases between. CDR3 loop: CASSLVGSEGNEQFF. CDR3 coding DNA: TGTGCCAGCAGCCTGGTTGGATCCGAAGGGAATGAGCAGTTCTTC.

This clonotype was seen a single time. The chain is built from TRBV7-9 and TRBJ2-5, with a possible D match to TRBD1 (5 bases). CDR3 length: 15 residues. Germline V gene sequence: CDR1 SEHNR, CDR2 FQNEAQ (reference sequence). Trimming removed 1 base at V and 4 bases at J, with 13 bases between. DNA of the CDR3: TGTGCCAGCAGCTTAGTGGGGCGAGGCGGAGAGACCCAGTACTTC. Encoded protein: CASSLVGRGGETQYF.